The text below deals with one T cell receptor beta chain. Its specificity is unknown. The length of the CDR3 is 14 residues. From germline, CDR1 is SQVTM and CDR2 ANQGSEA. Trimming stripped 5 bases from V and 8 bases from J, with 19 bases between. TCRdb's table, derived via immunoSEQ multiplex PCR, lists solely in-frame clones and lacks some. The sample holds 700,000 or so clones, around 72% seen once. The sample comes from a study of shared clonotypes between healthy human individuals. Study at large: Used for every donor were three CD4 naive, three CD4 memory, two CD8 naive and one CD8 memory plate.

General study findings and limits: Rarefaction exposed incomplete sorted-subset sequencing despite large depth.

J is TRBJ2-1 and V is TRBV29-1; D remains ambiguous. The material sequenced was memory CD4+ T cells sorted from blood. This sample's subset: CD45RA-negative fraction. This TCR was recovered from a woman aged 25 to 39 in good health. The CDR3 sequence: CSVLAVSGLHEQFF. The CDR3 DNA follows: TGCAGCGTTCTCGCGGTCAGTGGCCTGCATGAGCAGTTCTTC.